This entry features one TCR beta chain sequence. Primers: 60 Vbeta forward and 13 Jbeta reverse. Assay: immunoSEQ multiplex PCR; the TCRdb copy retains only in-frame clones and omits some. The sample comprises under 200,000 clones, about 65% of which are singletons, and roughly 4.4% rests with the top ten. The record originates from a study of cytomegalovirus exposure and HLA in healthy donors. CDR1 is SGHAT and CDR2 is FQNNGV in the germline V gene. With 1 base clipped from V and 4 bases from J, the junction kept 15 bases outside the gene matches. The CDR3 consists of 19 residues. The sequencing sample was made of PBMCs. The chain combines TRBV11-2 with TRBJ2-5; TRBD2 aligns across 10 bases. The origin of this receptor is a woman aged 18-30 years in good health and CMV-seropositive. The CDR3 DNA is TGTGCCAGCAGCTTAGCCCCCTTTCTTGTGCTAGCGGGAGTAGAGACCCAGTACTTC. It is translated as CASSLAPFLVLAGVETQYF.